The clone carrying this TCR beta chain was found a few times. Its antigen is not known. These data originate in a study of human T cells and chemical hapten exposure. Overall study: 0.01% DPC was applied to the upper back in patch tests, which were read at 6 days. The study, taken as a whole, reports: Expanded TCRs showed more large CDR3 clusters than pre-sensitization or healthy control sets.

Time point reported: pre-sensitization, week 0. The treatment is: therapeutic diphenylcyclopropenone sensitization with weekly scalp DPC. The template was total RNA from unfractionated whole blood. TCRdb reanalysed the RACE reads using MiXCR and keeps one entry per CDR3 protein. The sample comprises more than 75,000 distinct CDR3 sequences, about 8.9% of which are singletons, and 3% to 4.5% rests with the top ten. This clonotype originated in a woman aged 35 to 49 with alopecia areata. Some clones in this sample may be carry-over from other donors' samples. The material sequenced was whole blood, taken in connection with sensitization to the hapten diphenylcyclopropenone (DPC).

The CDR3 loop reads CSARFGRVDGYTF. CDR3 nucleotides: TGCAGTGCTAGATTTGGGCGAGTCGATGGCTACACCTTC. The chain employs TRBV20-1 and TRBJ1-2; unclear D gene. With 2 bases removed from V and 6 bases from J, the gap between germline ends came to 13 bases. The CDR3 runs 13 residues. CDR1 and CDR2 from the germline V gene are DFQATT and SNEGSKA (reference sequence).